This T cell receptor (beta chain) was sequenced in a study of T cell responses to AZD1222 COVID-19 vaccine. Points from the study as a whole: Donors were chiefly white British, with a greater number of females, and clonal diversity was perhaps underestimated. With dominance at 160-218 and 743-854, vaccine-associated CD4 TCRs spanned spike. An increase in Spike-specific TCR breadth and depth was observed after two AZD1222 doses.

On this clone: Its antigen is still unknown.

TCRdb's copy holds only in-frame clones and misses some; the assay was immunoSEQ multiplex PCR. The sample contains about 86,000 clones, approximately 89% of which appear only once. The clonotype was recovered from an adult who received the AZD1222 COVID-19 vaccine. The sequencing here drew on peripheral blood, taken 28 days after the second AZD1222 dose.

CDR3 region: CASSPPRLDRGASNTIYF. CDR3 coding DNA: TGTGCCAGCAGCCCTCCGAGATTAGACAGGGGGGCTTCGAACACCATATATTTT. The gene calls are TRBV7-2 and TRBJ1-3, with 9 positions matching TRBD1. V dropped 5 bases and J dropped 7; count of bases not matched to a gene: 18. CDR3 size: 18 residues. Germline V gene sequence: CDR1 SGHTA, CDR2 FQGNSA.